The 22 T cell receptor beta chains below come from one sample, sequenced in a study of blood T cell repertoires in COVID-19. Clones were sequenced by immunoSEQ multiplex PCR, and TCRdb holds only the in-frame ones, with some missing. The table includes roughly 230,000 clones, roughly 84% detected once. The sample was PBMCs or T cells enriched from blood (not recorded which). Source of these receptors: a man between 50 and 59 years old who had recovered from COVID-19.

CDR3 nucleotides: TGCGCCAGCAGCTTGGTGGTTCGGGGAGAGACCCCCTACGAGCAGTACTTC. Translated: CASSLVVRGETPYEQYF. V usage is TRBV5-1 and J usage is TRBJ2-7; possibly TRBD2 for D (5 bases). V was clipped by 0 bases and J by 2 bases, with 18 bases between them. The V gene's germline CDR1 is SGHRS and CDR2 YFSETQ. The CDR3 totals 17 residues.

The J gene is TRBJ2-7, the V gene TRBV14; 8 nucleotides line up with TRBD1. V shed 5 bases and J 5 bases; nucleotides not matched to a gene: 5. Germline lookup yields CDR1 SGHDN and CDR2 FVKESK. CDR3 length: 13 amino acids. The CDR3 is CASSRTGSDEQYF. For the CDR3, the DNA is TGTGCCAGCAGCAGGACAGGGTCTGACGAGCAGTACTTC.

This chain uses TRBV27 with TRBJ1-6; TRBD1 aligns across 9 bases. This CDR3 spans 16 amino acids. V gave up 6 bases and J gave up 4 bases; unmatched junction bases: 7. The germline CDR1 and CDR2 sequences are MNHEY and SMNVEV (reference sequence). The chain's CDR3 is CASSSQGALYNSPLHF. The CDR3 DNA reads TGTGCCAGCAGCTCACAGGGGGCGTTGTATAATTCACCCCTCCACTTT.

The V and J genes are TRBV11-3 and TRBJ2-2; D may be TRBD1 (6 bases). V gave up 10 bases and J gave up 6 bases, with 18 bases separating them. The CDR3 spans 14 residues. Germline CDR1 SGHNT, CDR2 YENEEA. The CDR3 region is CAINPSQGAGELFF. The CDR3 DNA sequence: TGTGCCATCAATCCATCACAGGGCGCCGGGGAGCTGTTTTTT.

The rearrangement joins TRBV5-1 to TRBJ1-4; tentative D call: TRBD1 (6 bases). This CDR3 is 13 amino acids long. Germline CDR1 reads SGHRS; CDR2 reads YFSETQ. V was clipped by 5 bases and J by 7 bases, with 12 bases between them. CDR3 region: CASRRGQIEKLFF. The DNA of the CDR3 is TGCGCCAGCAGGCGAGGACAGATTGAAAAACTGTTTTTT.

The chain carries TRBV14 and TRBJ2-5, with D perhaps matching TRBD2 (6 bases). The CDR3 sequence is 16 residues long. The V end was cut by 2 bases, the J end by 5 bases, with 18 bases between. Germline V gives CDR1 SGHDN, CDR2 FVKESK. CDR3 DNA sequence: TGTGCCAGCAGCCAATTGGGCGGGGACCCCTCTGAGACCCAGTACTTC. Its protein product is CASSQLGGDPSETQYF.

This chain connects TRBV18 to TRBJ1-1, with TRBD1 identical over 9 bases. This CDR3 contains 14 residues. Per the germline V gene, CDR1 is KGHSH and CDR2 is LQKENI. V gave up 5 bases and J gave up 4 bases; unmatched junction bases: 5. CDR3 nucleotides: TGTGCCAGCTCAACTACAGGGGGCGGCACTGAAGCTTTCTTT. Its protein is CASSTTGGGTEAFF. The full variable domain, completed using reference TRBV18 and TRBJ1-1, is NAGVMQNPRHLVRRRGQEARLRCSPMKGHSHVYWYRQLPEEGLKFMVYLQKENIIDESGMPKERFSAEFPKEGPSILRIQQVVRGDSAAYFCASSTTGGGTEAFFGQGTRLTVV.

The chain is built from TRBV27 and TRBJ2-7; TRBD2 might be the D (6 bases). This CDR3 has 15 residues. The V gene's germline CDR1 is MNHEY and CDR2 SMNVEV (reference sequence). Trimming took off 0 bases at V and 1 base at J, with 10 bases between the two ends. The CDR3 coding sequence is TGTGCCAGCAGTTTATCTTCTAGCGCTTCCTACGAGCAGTACTTC. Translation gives CASSLSSSASYEQYF.

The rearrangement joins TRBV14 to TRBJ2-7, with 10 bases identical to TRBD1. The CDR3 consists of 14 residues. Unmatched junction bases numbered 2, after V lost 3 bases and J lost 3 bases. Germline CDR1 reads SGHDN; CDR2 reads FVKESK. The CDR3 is CASSQGQGIYEQYF. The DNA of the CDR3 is TGTGCCAGCAGCCAGGGACAGGGGATCTACGAGCAGTACTTC.

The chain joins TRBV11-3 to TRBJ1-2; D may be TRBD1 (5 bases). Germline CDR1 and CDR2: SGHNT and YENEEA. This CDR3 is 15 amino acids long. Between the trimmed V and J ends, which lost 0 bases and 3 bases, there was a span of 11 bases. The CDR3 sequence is CASSLDGGSYYGYTF. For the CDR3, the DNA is TGTGCCAGCAGCTTAGACGGGGGGTCCTACTATGGCTACACCTTC.

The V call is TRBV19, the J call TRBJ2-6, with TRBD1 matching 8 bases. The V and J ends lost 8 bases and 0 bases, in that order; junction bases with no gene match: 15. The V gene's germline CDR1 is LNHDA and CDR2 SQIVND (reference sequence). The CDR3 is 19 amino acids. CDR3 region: CASQTTRGQGNSGANVLTF. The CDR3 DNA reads TGTGCCAGTCAAACTACCCGTGGACAGGGTAACTCTGGGGCCAACGTCCTGACTTTC. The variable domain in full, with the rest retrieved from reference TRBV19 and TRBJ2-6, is DGGITQSPKYLFRKEGQNVTLSCEQNLNHDAMYWYRQDPGQGLRLIYYSQIVNDFQKGDIAEGYSVSREKKESFPLTVTSAQKNPTAFYLCASQTTRGQGNSGANVLTFGAGSRLTVL.

In DNA form, the CDR3 reads TGTGCCAGCAGCTTGGGGCAGGGGGAGATCTACGAGCAGTACTTC. Protein sequence: CASSLGQGEIYEQYF. The chain has TRBV5-5 and TRBJ2-7; 7 positions agree with TRBD1. J gave up 3 bases and V 0 bases, and 6 bases lay outside the gene matches. The germline CDR1 and CDR2 sequences are SGHKS and YYEKEE (reference sequence). The CDR3 contains 15 residues.

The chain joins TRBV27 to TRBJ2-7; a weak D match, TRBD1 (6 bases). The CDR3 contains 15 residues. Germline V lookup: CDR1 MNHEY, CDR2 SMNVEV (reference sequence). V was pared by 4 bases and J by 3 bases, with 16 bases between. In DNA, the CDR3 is TGTGCCAGCAGTTCGCGGTACAGGGTGAGCTACGAGCAGTACTTC. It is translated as CASSSRYRVSYEQYF.

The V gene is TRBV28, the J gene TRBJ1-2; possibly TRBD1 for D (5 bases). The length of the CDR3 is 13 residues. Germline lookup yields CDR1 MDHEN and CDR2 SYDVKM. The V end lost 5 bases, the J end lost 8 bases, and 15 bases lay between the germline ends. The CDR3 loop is CASSPGGPLGYTF. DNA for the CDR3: TGTGCCAGCAGTCCCGGGGGACCCCTAGGCTACACCTTC.

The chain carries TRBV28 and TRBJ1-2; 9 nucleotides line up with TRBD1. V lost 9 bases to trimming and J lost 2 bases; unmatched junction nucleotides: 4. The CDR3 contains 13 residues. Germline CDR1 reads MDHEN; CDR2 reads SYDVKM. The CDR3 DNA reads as TGTGCCAGTGGGACAGGGCTAAACTATGGCTACACCTTC. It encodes CASGTGLNYGYTF.

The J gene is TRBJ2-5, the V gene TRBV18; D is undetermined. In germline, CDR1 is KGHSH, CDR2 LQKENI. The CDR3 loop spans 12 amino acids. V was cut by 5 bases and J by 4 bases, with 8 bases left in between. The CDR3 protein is CASSTKPETQYF. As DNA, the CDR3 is TGTGCCAGCTCAACAAAACCAGAGACCCAGTACTTC.

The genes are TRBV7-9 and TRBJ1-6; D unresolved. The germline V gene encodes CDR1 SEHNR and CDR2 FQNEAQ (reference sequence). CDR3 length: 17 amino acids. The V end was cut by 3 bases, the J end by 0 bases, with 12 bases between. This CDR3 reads CASSFGGGSSYNSPLHF. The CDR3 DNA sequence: TGTGCCAGCAGCTTTGGAGGCGGAAGCTCCTATAATTCACCCCTCCACTTT.

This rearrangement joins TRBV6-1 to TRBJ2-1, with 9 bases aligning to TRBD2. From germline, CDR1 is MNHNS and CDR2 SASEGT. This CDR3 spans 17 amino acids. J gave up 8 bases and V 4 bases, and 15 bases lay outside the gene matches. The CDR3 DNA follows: TGTGCCAGCAGTGGCCTGGCGGGAATAGCGGGAGTATATGAGCAGTTCTTC. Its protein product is CASSGLAGIAGVYEQFF.

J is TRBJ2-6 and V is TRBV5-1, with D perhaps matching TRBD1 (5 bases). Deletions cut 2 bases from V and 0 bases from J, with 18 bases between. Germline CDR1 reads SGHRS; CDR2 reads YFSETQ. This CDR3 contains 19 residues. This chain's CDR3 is CASSFSLFQGYSGANVLTF. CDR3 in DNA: TGCGCCAGCAGCTTCTCTCTTTTTCAGGGCTACTCTGGGGCCAACGTCCTGACTTTC.

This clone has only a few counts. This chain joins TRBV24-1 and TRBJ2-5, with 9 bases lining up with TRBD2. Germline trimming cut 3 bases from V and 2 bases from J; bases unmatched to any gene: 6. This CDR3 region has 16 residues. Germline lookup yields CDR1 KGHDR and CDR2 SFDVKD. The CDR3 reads CATSDAVAGGQETQYF. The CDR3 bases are TGTGCCACCAGTGATGCCGTGGCGGGAGGGCAAGAGACCCAGTACTTC.

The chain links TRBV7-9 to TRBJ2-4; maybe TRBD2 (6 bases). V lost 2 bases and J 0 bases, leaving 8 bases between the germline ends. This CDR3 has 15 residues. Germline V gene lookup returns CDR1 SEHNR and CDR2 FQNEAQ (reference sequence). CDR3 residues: CASSLIGGAKNIQYF. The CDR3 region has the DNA TGTGCCAGCAGCTTAATCGGGGGAGCCAAAAACATTCAGTACTTC.

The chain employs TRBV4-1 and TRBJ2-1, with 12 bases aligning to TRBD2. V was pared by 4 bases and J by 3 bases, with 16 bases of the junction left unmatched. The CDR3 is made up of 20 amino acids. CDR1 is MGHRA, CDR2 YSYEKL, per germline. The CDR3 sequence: CASSLPKDPRTSGDYNEQFF. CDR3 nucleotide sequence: TGCGCCAGCAGCCTCCCGAAGGATCCCCGGACTAGCGGGGACTACAATGAGCAGTTCTTC.